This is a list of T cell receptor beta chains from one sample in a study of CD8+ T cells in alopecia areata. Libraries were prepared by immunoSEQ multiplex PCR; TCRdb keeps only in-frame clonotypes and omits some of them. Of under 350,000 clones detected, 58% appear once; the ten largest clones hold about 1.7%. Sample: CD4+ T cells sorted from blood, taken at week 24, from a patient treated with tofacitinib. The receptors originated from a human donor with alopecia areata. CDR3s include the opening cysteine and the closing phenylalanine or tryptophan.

CDR3aa: CASSDPGLADNTGELVF
j_gene: TRBJ2-2
v_gene: TRBV9

CDR3aa: CASSPTGLLNYGYTF
j_gene: TRBJ1-2
v_gene: TRBV9

CDR3aa: CASSLARFQNTGELFF
j_gene: TRBJ2-2
v_gene: TRBV5-4

CDR3aa: CASSLAQKNTGELFF
j_gene: TRBJ2-2
v_gene: TRBV5-4

CDR3aa: CASSQSGTGVGGTEAFF
j_gene: TRBJ1-1
v_gene: TRBV4-3

CDR3aa: CAWSGKGGAFYSNQPQHF
j_gene: TRBJ1-5
v_gene: TRBV30

CDR3aa: CASINRRLGDTQYF
j_gene: TRBJ2-3
v_gene: TRBV6-5

CDR3aa: CASSPGLAGGQRNTQYF
j_gene: TRBJ2-3
v_gene: TRBV10-2

CDR3aa: CSAAEKETQYF
j_gene: TRBJ2-5
v_gene: TRBV20-1

CDR3aa: CASRRAENTEAFF
j_gene: TRBJ1-1
v_gene: TRBV6-6

CDR3aa: CATSRDPRPGGGRETQYF
j_gene: TRBJ2-5
v_gene: TRBV15

CDR3aa: CASSQEDGYGYTF
j_gene: TRBJ1-2
v_gene: TRBV5-1

CDR3aa: CASSLQTDTQYF
j_gene: TRBJ2-3
v_gene: TRBV7-6